This T cell receptor beta chain is drawn from a study of cytomegalovirus exposure and HLA in healthy donors. Study findings and constraints: Rarity marked most TCR sequences, yet some public TCRs occurred in many donors. Researchers reported from a later analysis that most CMV-associated TCR beta chains appeared HLA-restricted. With DRB1 most and HLA-C fewest, TCR association rates differed between HLA loci in a later analysis. Cytomegalovirus status was reportedly diagnosed by the classifier with high specificity and sensitivity.

As to this clone: The antigen remains unidentified.

Trimming left V 10 bases short and J 0 bases short, with 15 bases between. Germline V gene sequence: CDR1 MNHEY, CDR2 SVGAGI. This CDR3 comprises 14 residues. Primers included in the PCR were 60 Vbeta and 13 Jbeta primers. Profiled with immunoSEQ multiplex PCR; TCRdb holds only in-frame clones, not every one. Of 310,000 or so clones in the sample, roughly 89% are singletons; the top ten hold more than 2%. The chain combines TRBV6-5 with TRBJ1-1; D possibly corresponds to TRBD1 (6 bases). Input material: PBMCs. This TCR was sampled from a woman aged 18-29 years in good health and CMV-seronegative. Here the CDR3 DNA reads TGTGCCACCTCATTAGGACAGATGAACACTGAAGCTTTCTTT. Its protein product is CATSLGQMNTEAFF.